One sample yielded the 3 T cell receptor beta chains listed below, sequenced in a study of CD8+ T cells in alopecia areata (dated by TCRdb to 2016 to 2018). Read against the paper, the sample's treatment or condition label means: oral pan-JAK inhibitor, 5-10 mg twice daily. Library preparation was by the immunoSEQ multiplex PCR assay. For TCR sequencing, RNA was extracted from every sample and reverse transcribed into cDNA to serve as template. TCRdb provides this immuneACCESS table in a form limited to in-frame rearrangements. Some clones are lacking; in checked studies, under half of them reflect an unresolved V gene, and why the rest are absent is not known. For this sample the table gives about 270,000 clones, of which 50% to 75% were detected only once. Together, the top ten hold 0.75% to 0.95% of the sample. This material consisted of CD4+ T cells sorted from blood, taken at approximately week 52, from a patient treated with tofacitinib. The receptors here all came from a human donor with alopecia areata.

This clone was picked up a small number of times. Different DNA sequences within this sample yield the same CDR3. The chain carries TRBV29-1 and TRBJ2-7; D remains unclear. V was trimmed by 6 bases and J by 1 base, leaving 10 bases between them. The V gene's germline CDR1 is SQVTM and CDR2 ANQGSEA. This CDR3 has 12 residues. CDR3 bases: TGCAGCGTCGTGCGTGGATCCTACGAGCAGTACTTC. It yields the protein CSVVRGSYEQYF.

This clone was counted only a few times. Distinct nucleotide sequences in the sample also encode this CDR3. This chain links TRBV29-1 with TRBJ1-5; TRBD1 aligns across 8 bases. After removal of 6 bases from V and 8 bases from J, the junction contained 6 bases not matched to a gene. The CDR3 extends over 12 amino acids. Per the germline V gene, CDR1 is SQVTM and CDR2 is ANQGSEA. Written as DNA, the CDR3 is TGCAGCGTCGGACAGGGCGGCGAGCCCCAGCATTTT. It yields the protein CSVGQGGEPQHF.

This sequence joins TRBV7-9 and TRBJ2-6, with 8 bases matching TRBD1. V shed 5 bases and J 0 bases; nucleotides not matched to a gene: 9. The CDR3 totals 18 residues. Per germline, CDR1 SEHNR and CDR2 FQNEAQ (reference sequence). CDR3 loop: CASSTPGGELSGANVLTF. The CDR3 region has the DNA TGTGCCAGCAGCACTCCAGGGGGCGAGCTCTCTGGGGCCAACGTCCTGACTTTC.